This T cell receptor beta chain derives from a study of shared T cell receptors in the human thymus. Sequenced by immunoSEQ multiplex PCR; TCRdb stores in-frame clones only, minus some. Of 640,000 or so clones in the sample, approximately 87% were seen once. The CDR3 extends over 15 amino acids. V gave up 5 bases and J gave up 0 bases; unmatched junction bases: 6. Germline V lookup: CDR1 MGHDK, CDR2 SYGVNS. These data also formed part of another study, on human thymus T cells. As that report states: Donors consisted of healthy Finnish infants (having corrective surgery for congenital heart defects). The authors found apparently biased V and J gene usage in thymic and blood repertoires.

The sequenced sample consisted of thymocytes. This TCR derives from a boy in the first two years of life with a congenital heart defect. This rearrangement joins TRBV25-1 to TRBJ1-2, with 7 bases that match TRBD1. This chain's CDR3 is CASSSRTGPNYGYTF. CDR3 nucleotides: TGTGCCAGCAGTTCCCGGACAGGACCTAACTATGGCTACACCTTC.